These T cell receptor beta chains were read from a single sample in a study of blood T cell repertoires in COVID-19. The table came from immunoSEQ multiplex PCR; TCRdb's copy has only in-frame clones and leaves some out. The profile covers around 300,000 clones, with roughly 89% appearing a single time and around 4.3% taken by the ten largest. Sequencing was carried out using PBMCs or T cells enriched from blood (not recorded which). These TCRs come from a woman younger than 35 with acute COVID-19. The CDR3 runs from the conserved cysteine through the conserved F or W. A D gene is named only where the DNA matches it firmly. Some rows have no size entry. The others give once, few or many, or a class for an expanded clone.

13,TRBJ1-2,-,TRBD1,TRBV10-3,TGTGCCATCAGTGGACAGGGGACCAATGGCTACACCTTC,CAISGQGTNGYTF
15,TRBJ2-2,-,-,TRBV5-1,TGCGCCAGCAGCTTGGCCCTCTCGGGCACCGGGGAGCTGTTTTTT,CASSLALSGTGELFF
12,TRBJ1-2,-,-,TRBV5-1,TGCGCCAGCAGCTTGGACAGGGATGGCTACACCTTC,CASSLDRDGYTF
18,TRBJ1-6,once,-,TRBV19,TGTGCCAGTAGTATGAGGGGGAGATGGAGCTCCTATAATTCACCCCTCCACTTT,CASSMRGRWSSYNSPLHF
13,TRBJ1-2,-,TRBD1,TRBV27,TGTGCCAGCAGTTTAGCAGGGGGGTATGGCTACACCTTC,CASSLAGGYGYTF
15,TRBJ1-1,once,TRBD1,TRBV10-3,TGTGCCATCAGTGCGGCGACAGGGGGGGTGACTGAAGCTTTCTTT,CAISAATGGVTEAFF
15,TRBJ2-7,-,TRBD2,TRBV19,TGTGCCAGTAGTCCACTTTTTAGCGGGAGTAACGAGCAGTACTTC,CASSPLFSGSNEQYF
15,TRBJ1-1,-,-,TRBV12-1,-,CASSRWGGGNTEAFF
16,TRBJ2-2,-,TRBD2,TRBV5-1,TGCGCCAGCAGCTTGTTAGCGGGATTGAACACCGGGGAGCTGTTTTTT,CASSLLAGLNTGELFF
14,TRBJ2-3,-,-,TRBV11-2,TGTGCCAGCAGCTTCACGGGAATCGCAGATACGCAGTATTTT,CASSFTGIADTQYF
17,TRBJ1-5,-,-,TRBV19,TGTGCCAGCGTGGACCGGGGTGGATCTTATAGCAATCAGCCCCAGCATTTT,CASVDRGGSYSNQPQHF
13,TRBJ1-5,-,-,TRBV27,TGTGCCAGCAGTGACGGGGATCCGAAGCCCCAGCATTTT,CASSDGDPKPQHF
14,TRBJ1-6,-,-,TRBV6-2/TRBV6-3,TGTGCCAGCAGTTACACCAACGGGAATTCACCCCTCCACTTT,CASSYTNGNSPLHF
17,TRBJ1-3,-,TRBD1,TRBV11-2,TGTGCCAGCAGCTTACCGGGACAGGGATTGTCTGGAAACACCATATATTTT,CASSLPGQGLSGNTIYF
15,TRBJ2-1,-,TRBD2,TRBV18,TGTGCCAGCTCACCTGGACTAGCGGGAGATAATGAGCAGTTCTTC,CASSPGLAGDNEQFF
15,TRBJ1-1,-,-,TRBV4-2,TGTGCCAGTCGGGACATACAAGAGTTGAACACTGAAGCTTTCTTT,CASRDIQELNTEAFF
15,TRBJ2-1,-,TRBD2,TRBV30,TGTGCCTGGAGTCTCGGGACTAGCGGAGGCCATGAGCAGTTCTTC,CAWSLGTSGGHEQFF
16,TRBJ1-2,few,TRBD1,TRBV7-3,TGTGCCAGCAGCTCACGGACAGGGTGGGCTAACTATGGCTACACCTTC,CASSSRTGWANYGYTF
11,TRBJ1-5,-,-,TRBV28,TGTGCCAGCAGTTTCGGTCAGCCCCAGCATTTT,CASSFGQPQHF
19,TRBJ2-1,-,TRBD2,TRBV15,TGTGCCACCAGCAGAGAACCCGGGACTAGCGGGAGCACCTACAATGAGCAGTTCTTC,CATSREPGTSGSTYNEQFF
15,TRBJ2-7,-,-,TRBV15,TGTGCCACCAGCAGAGATCGCCAGGTTACCTACGAGCAGTACTTC,CATSRDRQVTYEQYF
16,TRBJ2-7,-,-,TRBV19,TGTGCCAGTAGTCCAGCATACAGTTTTAGCTCCTACGAGCAGTACTTC,CASSPAYSFSSYEQYF
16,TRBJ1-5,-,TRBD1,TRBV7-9,TGTGCCAGCAGCTCCGACCGGGACAGGGGGAAACGGCCCCAGCATTTT,CASSSDRDRGKRPQHF
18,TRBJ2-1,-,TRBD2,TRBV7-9,TGTGCCAGCAGCTTAGTCGCACTAGCGGGAGGCCCAGACAATGAGCAGTTCTTC,CASSLVALAGGPDNEQFF
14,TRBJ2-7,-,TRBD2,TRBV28,TGTGCCAGCACCCTACTAGCGAGAAGTTACGAGCAGTACTTC,CASTLLARSYEQYF
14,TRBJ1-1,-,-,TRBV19,TGTGCCAGTAGTCCCGGGACACCGAACACTGAAGCTTTCTTT,CASSPGTPNTEAFF
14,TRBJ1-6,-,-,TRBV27,TGTGCCAGCAGTCTACAGGGAGGGTATTCACCCCTCCACTTT,CASSLQGGYSPLHF
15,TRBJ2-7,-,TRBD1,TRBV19,TGTGCCAGTAGTATCGGGACAGGGCCCTCCTACGAGCAGTACTTC,CASSIGTGPSYEQYF
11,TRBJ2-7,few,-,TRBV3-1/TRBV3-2,TGTGCCAGTGGGCTCGGCGGGGAGCAGTACTTC,CASGLGGEQYF
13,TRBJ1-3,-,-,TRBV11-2,TGTGCCAGCAGCTTAGAGTCACGGAACACCATATATTTT,CASSLESRNTIYF
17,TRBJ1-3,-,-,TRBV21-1,TGTGCCAGCAGCCTTCGCAAGAAGGAGAGGTCTGGAAACACCATATATTTT,CASSLRKKERSGNTIYF
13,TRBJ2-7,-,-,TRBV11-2,TGTGCCAGCAGCGACTCGCGGTTCAGCGAGCAGTACTTC,CASSDSRFSEQYF
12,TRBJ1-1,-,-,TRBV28,TGTGCCAGCAACGGAGGGAACACTGAAGCTTTCTTT,CASNGGNTEAFF
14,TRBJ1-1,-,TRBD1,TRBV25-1,TGTGCCAGCAGTGAATCCCAGGGGGCGGGTGAAGCTTTCTTT,CASSESQGAGEAFF
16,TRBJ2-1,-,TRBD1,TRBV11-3,TGTGCCAGCAGCTCGAATCCCGACAGGGTCTACAATGAGCAGTTCTTC,CASSSNPDRVYNEQFF
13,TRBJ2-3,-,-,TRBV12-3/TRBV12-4,TGTGCCAGCAGAGCGACTAACACAGATACGCAGTATTTT,CASRATNTDTQYF